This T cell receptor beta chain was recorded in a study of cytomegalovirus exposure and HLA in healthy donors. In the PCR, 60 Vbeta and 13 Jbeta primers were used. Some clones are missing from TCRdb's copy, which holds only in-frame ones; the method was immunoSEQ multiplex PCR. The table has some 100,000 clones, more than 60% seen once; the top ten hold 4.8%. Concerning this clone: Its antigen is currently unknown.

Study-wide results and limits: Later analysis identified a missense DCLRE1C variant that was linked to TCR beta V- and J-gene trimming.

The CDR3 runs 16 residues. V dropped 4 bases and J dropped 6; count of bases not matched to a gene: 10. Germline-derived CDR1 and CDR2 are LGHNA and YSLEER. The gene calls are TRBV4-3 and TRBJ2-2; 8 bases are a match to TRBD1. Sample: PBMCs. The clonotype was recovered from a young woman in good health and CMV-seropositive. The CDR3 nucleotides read TGCGCCAGCAGCCGCATAGACAGGGGTATGGCCGGGGAGCTGTTTTTT. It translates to CASSRIDRGMAGELFF.